Listed below are T cell receptor beta chains from one sample, sequenced in a study of CD8+ T cells in alopecia areata. Data came from immunoSEQ multiplex PCR; TCRdb stores just in-frame clones and leaves some out. The sample carries about 150,000 clones, roughly 60% recorded once. Sequencing input: CD8+ T cells sorted from blood. These TCRs come from a human donor in good health. Both conserved end residues are part of each CDR3. The size entry is marked missing in some rows and otherwise reads once, few, many or a size class.

>TRBV7-9|16|.|TRBJ2-7
CASSEDGDGSLRAQYF
>TRBV29-1|11|few|TRBJ2-7
CSVGVSYEQYF
>TRBV29-1|13|few|TRBJ2-2
CSVVLTETGELFF
>TRBV7-9|18|.|TRBJ2-2
CASSAPQDRGQYTGELFF
>TRBV21-1|16|few|TRBJ2-6
CASSKRTPSGANVLTF
>TRBV7-9|15|few|TRBJ2-7
CASSLESGSPYEQYF
>TRBV23-1|17|.|TRBJ2-5
CASSQSMWGPGAETQYF
>TRBV7-9|13|once|TRBJ2-1
CASSLGPVPEQFF
>TRBV5-1|14|.|TRBJ2-5
CASSRRGYQETQYF
>TRBV2|13|few|TRBJ1-1
CASRDTGVTEAFF
>TRBV6-5|14|.|TRBJ2-4
CASSNSLAKNIQYF
>TRBV29-1|12|.|TRBJ2-7
CSVEDSGYEQYF
>TRBV29-1|15|.|TRBJ1-1
CSVEENRAWVAEAFF
>TRBV12-5|15|.|TRBJ1-2
CASGTDLDRNYGYTF
>TRBV27|14|.|TRBJ1-1
CASGVWEENTEAFF
>TRBV29-1|15|.|TRBJ2-1
CSVDSSGRVVNEQFF
>TRBV10-2|11|.|TRBJ2-5
CASSHAETQYF
>TRBV29-1|14|.|TRBJ1-3
CSVTDGNSGNTIYF
>TRBV13|14|.|TRBJ2-5
CASSLAPSGETQYF
>TRBV4-1|15|.|TRBJ2-7
CASSQAAGPTYEQYF
>TRBV25-1|14|.|TRBJ1-2
CASSEFTTSRGYTF
>TRBV2|14|once|TRBJ2-5
CASTHRGDGETQYF
>TRBV20-1|11|few|TRBJ2-7
CSAPYPYEQYF
>TRBV9|12|once|TRBJ1-3
CASNRGGNTIYF
>TRBV5-1|13|many|TRBJ2-1
CASSLDGPREQFF
>TRBV29-1|12|few|TRBJ2-7
CSVEETYREQYF
>TRBV6-5|15|.|TRBJ2-5
CASSYKRGGRETQYF
>TRBV11-1|14|.|TRBJ2-1
CASSFLAGHNEQFF
>TRBV29-1|11|.|TRBJ1-2
CSVEDRGGYTF
>TRBV19|15|few|TRBJ2-7
CASSPFRGDPYEQYF
>TRBV9|15|.|TRBJ2-7
CASSLVGAGAYEQYF
>TRBV25-1|11|.|TRBJ1-2
CASISTPGYTF
>TRBV11-2|11|.|TRBJ2-1
CASSRGPPQFF
>TRBV5-4|15|.|TRBJ1-5
CASSLGVGEGQPQHF
>TRBV27|14|.|TRBJ2-5
CASSLTSGGETQYF
>TRBV4-1|12|.|TRBJ1-1
CASSPHGAEAFF